These 18 T cell receptor beta chains share one sample of origin, sequenced in a study of T cells in Graves' hyperthyroidism and ophthalmopathy. Amplified TCR beta CDR3 regions derived from RNA transcripts. An initial round of RT-PCR targeting the TCR CDR3 relied on the HTBI primer set. TCRdb independently ran MiXCR on the multiplex PCR reads; one entry per CDR3 protein. This repertoire shows roughly 500,000 distinct CDR3 sequences, over 45% found once; its top ten account for about two fifths. Sequences were obtained from peripheral blood or thyroid tissue (not recorded which). These receptors were obtained from an adult woman with Graves' disease, either hyperthyroidism or ophthalmopathy (not recorded which).

The chain employs TRBV12-3 or TRBV12-4 and TRBJ2-7, with TRBD1 matching 8 bases. The trim removed 6 bases at V and 5 bases at J, leaving 12 bases unmatched. The CDR3 has 15 residues. The CDR3 here is CASSGPGQVFHEQYF. CDR3 nucleotide sequence: TGTGCCAGCAGCGGGCCGGGACAGGTTTTCCACGAGCAGTACTTC.

The chain couples TRBV7-2 to TRBJ2-5; D possibly matches TRBD1 or TRBD2 (5 bases each). The CDR3 is 14 residues long. Germline V CDR1 and CDR2: SGHTA, FQGNSA. V gave up 6 bases and J gave up 5 bases, with 16 bases separating them. The CDR3 DNA sequence: TGTGCCAGCAGTCGAACAGGTTCGGGGGAGACCCAGTACTTC. Protein sequence: CASSRTGSGETQYF.

This clonotype was counted many times. The rearrangement uses TRBV6-5 and TRBJ2-6, with D possibly matching TRBD2 (5 bases). V was shortened by 0 bases and J by 0 bases, with 15 bases between the two germline ends. CDR1 MNHEY and CDR2 SVGAGI come from the germline V gene. CDR3 size: 19 residues. The CDR3: CASSYSAGHRGSGANVLTF. The CDR3 coding sequence is TGTGCCAGCAGTTACTCGGCAGGCCATCGGGGCTCTGGGGCCAACGTCCTGACTTTC.

CDR3 in DNA: TGTGCCAGCAGCTTAGAGAAGGGTCAGCCCCAGCATTTT. This sequence encodes CASSLEKGQPQHF. This chain connects TRBV7-9 to TRBJ1-5; D remains unclear. The CDR3 has 13 residues. Germline V lookup: CDR1 SEHNR, CDR2 FQNEAQ (reference sequence). With 1 base removed from V and 6 bases from J, the gap between germline ends came to 7 bases. Complete variable domain (other parts from reference TRBV7-9 and TRBJ1-5): DTGVSQNPRHKITKRGQNVTFRCDPISEHNRLYWYRQTLGQGPEFLTYFQNEAQLEKSRLLSDRFSAERPKGSFSTLEIQRTEQGDSAMYLCASSLEKGQPQHFGDGTRLSIL.

This clonotype was seen ten or more times. This chain links TRBV2 with TRBJ1-1; D uncertain. The CDR3 sequence is 13 residues long. Germline CDR1 and CDR2: SNHLY and FYNNEI. V was pared by 5 bases and J by 6 bases, with 13 bases between. CDR3 region: CASSREPLPEAFF. DNA for the CDR3: TGTGCCAGCAGTCGGGAACCACTTCCTGAAGCTTTCTTT.

The chain joins TRBV7-9 to TRBJ2-7, with D possibly being TRBD1 or TRBD2 (6 bases each). The CDR3 has 16 residues. From germline, CDR1 is SEHNR and CDR2 FQNEAQ (reference sequence). Trimming stripped 4 bases from V and 4 bases from J, with 20 bases between. In DNA, the CDR3 is TGTGCCAGCAGCTGGGGGGCTAGCCTCCTGAGTTACGAGCAGTACTTC. Residues: CASSWGASLLSYEQYF. The full variable domain, rest sourced from reference TRBV7-9 and TRBJ2-7, is DTGVSQNPRHKITKRGQNVTFRCDPISEHNRLYWYRQTLGQGPEFLTYFQNEAQLEKSRLLSDRFSAERPKGSFSTLEIQRTEQGDSAMYLCASSWGASLLSYEQYFGPGTRLTVT.

The genes are TRBV10-3 and TRBJ2-5; 9 bases fit TRBD1. Trimming took 7 bases from V and 0 from J; bases not matched to a gene: 3. CDR1 and CDR2 from the germline V gene are ENHRY and SYGVKD. CDR3 length: 14 amino acids. The CDR3 DNA sequence: TGTGCCATCAAGACAGGGGGATACCAAGAGACCCAGTACTTC. Protein sequence: CAIKTGGYQETQYF.

The chain recombines TRBV10-3 with TRBJ2-6; maybe TRBD2 (7 bases). V lost 11 bases and J lost 0, with 20 bases in between. The CDR3 runs to 17 residues. Germline V gives CDR1 ENHRY, CDR2 SYGVKD. The CDR3 loop reads CAATAGAGSSGANVLTF. In DNA form, the CDR3 reads TGTGCCGCCACCGCGGGGGCGGGAAGCTCTGGGGCCAACGTCCTGACTTTC.

J is TRBJ2-7 and V is TRBV29-1, with TRBD2 matching over 7 bases. V was pared by 8 bases and J by 2 bases, with 9 bases of the junction left unmatched. CDR3 length: 13 residues. Germline V gene lookup returns CDR1 SQVTM and CDR2 ANQGSEA. The CDR3 coding sequence is TGCAGCTCATTGGGGGGGACGACCTACGAGCAGTACTTC. This codes for CSSLGGTTYEQYF.

This clonotype was seen at least ten times. The chain carries TRBV6-5 and TRBJ2-5; D ambiguous. Germline V CDR1 and CDR2: MNHEY, SVGAGI. The CDR3 runs 13 residues. The V end was cut by 6 bases, the J end by 0 bases, with 8 bases between. The chain's CDR3 is CASSPQYQETQYF. DNA of the CDR3: TGTGCCAGCAGCCCCCAGTACCAAGAGACCCAGTACTTC.

Many counts were recorded for this clonotype. This sequence joins TRBV20-1 and TRBJ1-1; D is undetermined. Trimming shortened V by 0 bases and J by 9 bases, and 14 bases separated the two germline ends. The CDR3 is made up of 13 amino acids. CDR1 is DFQATT and CDR2 is SNEGSKA in the germline V gene (reference sequence). CDR3 amino acids: CSARDGRRIQAFF. The CDR3 nucleotides read TGCAGTGCTAGAGATGGGAGGAGGATCCAAGCTTTCTTT.

This clonotype was found a few times. This chain links TRBV9 with TRBJ1-6; 7 bases match TRBD1. This CDR3 region has 16 residues. V lost 3 bases, J lost 7 bases, and 10 bases stayed unmatched. Germline CDR1 is SGDLS and CDR2 is YYNGEE. The CDR3 DNA is TGTGCCAGCAGCGCCCAGCCGGGACAGCCGAATTCACCCCTCCACTTT. It is translated as CASSAQPGQPNSPLHF.

The chain couples TRBV2 to TRBJ1-5; 7 bases agree with TRBD1. CDR3 length: 16 residues. V gave up 3 bases and J gave up 11 bases; unmatched junction bases: 16. Germline V gene sequence: CDR1 SNHLY, CDR2 FYNNEI. The CDR3 DNA reads TGTGCCAGCAGTGAGACCCTGGGACAGACACAAGAGACCCAGCATTTT. Amino acids: CASSETLGQTQETQHF.

The table lists this clonotype with many counts. This rearrangement joins TRBV7-9 to TRBJ1-2; D might be TRBD1 (6 bases). Germline assignment: CDR1 SEHNR and CDR2 FQNEAQ (reference sequence). V was cut by 0 bases and J by 12 bases, with 14 bases left in between. CDR3 length equals 13 residues. The CDR3, as DNA: TGTGCCAGCAGCTTAGCGAGTACAGGGCTCGACACCTTC. Translated: CASSLASTGLDTF.

V usage is TRBV2 and J usage is TRBJ1-1; 8 bases are shared with TRBD1. The germline V gene has CDR1 SNHLY and CDR2 FYNNEI. CDR3 length equals 13 residues. The V segment lost 8 bases and the J segment 4 bases; nucleotides outside the gene matches: 6. Here the CDR3 reads CASQAGGLTEAFF. The CDR3 coding sequence is TGTGCCAGCCAGGCAGGGGGCCTCACTGAAGCTTTCTTT. The full variable domain, in which reference TRBV2 and TRBJ1-1 provide the parts outside the CDR3, is EPEVTQTPSHQVTQMGQEVILRCVPISNHLYFYWYRQILGQKVEFLVSFYNNEISEKSEIFDDQFSVERPDGSNFTLKIRSTKLEDSAMYFCASQAGGLTEAFFGQGTRLTVV.

The CDR3 loop reads CASSSPDRGVWQPQHF. The CDR3 DNA sequence: TGTGCCAGTAGTTCACCTGACAGGGGAGTTTGGCAGCCCCAGCATTTT. The chain links TRBV19 to TRBJ1-5, with 8 bases fitting TRBD1. The CDR3 extends over 16 amino acids. Trimming removed 5 bases from V and 7 bases from J; junction bases left unmatched: 13. CDR1 is LNHDA and CDR2 is SQIVND in the germline V gene (reference sequence).

On this clonotype itself: A much more abundant neighbour one base away suggests this may be a read error. The chain uses TRBV6-5 and TRBJ2-5; no reliable D call. The V end was cut by 8 bases, the J end by 4 bases, with 23 bases between. The CDR3 totals 16 residues. Germline CDR1 MNHEY, CDR2 SVGAGI. As DNA, the CDR3 is TGTGCCAGCCGAAAAGGCATTGTCAAGGGTGGAGAGACCCAGTACTTC. Protein: CASRKGIVKGGETQYF.

This clonotype has at least ten counts. The chain is built from TRBV28 and TRBJ2-7; TRBD1 matches at 9 bases. The V gene's germline CDR1 is MDHEN and CDR2 SYDVKM. Trimming took 5 bases from V and 4 from J; bases not matched to a gene: 6. The CDR3 is 14 residues long. The CDR3 DNA follows: TGTGCCAGCAGTCCAGGACAGGGGATTTACGAGCAGTACTTC. Translating it yields CASSPGQGIYEQYF.